This T cell receptor beta chain is drawn from a study of shared clonotypes between healthy human individuals. Only one count was recorded for this clone. Germline V lookup: CDR1 SGHAT, CDR2 FQNNGV. The CDR3 loop spans 15 amino acids. V was shortened by 5 bases and J by 0 bases, with 13 bases between the two germline ends. Here immunoSEQ multiplex PCR was the method, and the copy in TCRdb shows in-frame clones only, minus some. This table has hundreds of thousands of clones, 90% to 97% appearing once. Cells designated naive CD8 were CD45RO-negative and were positively selected for CCR7, with terminally differentiated effector memory CD45RA+ cells excluded.

This clonotype was obtained from a woman in her 30s in good health. Sequenced: naive CD8+ T cells sorted from blood. The chain combines TRBV11-2 with TRBJ1-1; a weak D match, TRBD1 (5 bases). CDR3 amino acids: CASSPTSGMNTEAFF. In DNA, the CDR3 is TGTGCCAGCAGCCCAACCTCAGGGATGAACACTGAAGCTTTCTTT.